Shown below are 23 T cell receptor beta chains from a single sample sequenced in a study of T cell changes during pregnancy in multiple sclerosis. TCRdb keeps only in-frame clones here, not all; method: immunoSEQ multiplex PCR. This sample carries over 30,000 clones, around 90% of them seen once, and the ten largest clones take 1.2%. The sample was CD4+ T cells from peripheral blood mononuclear cells, taken before pregnancy. The receptors were gathered from a female donor with multiple sclerosis, enrolled in a pregnancy study.

Only one count was recorded for this clone. The chain links TRBV4-1 to TRBJ1-2, with D possibly matching TRBD1 (5 bases). This CDR3 spans 18 amino acids. Looked up from germline, CDR1 is MGHRA and CDR2 is YSYEKL. Trimming stripped 4 bases from V and 1 base from J, with 22 bases between. CDR3 DNA: TGCGCCAGCAGCCGGGGATTTCCGGGACTTACCTTTAACTATGGCTACACCTTC. Translating gives CASSRGFPGLTFNYGYTF.

The gene calls are TRBV4-1 and TRBJ1-5, with D unclear. Germline loops: CDR1 MGHRA, CDR2 YSYEKL. CDR3 length: 14 amino acids. The V end was cut by 4 bases, the J end by 4 bases, with 11 bases between. The CDR3 region has the DNA TGCGCCAGCAGCCGAGTCGCCACGAATCAGCCCCAGCATTTT. As protein: CASSRVATNQPQHF.

V is TRBV5-4 and J is TRBJ1-1; 8 nucleotides agree with TRBD1. Germline loops: CDR1 SGHNT, CDR2 YYREEE (reference sequence). This CDR3 has 14 residues. The V gene end was trimmed by 3 bases and the J gene end by 5 bases; junction bases not matched to a gene: 6. This CDR3 reads CASSWDRLQTEAFF. Here the CDR3 DNA reads TGTGCCAGCAGCTGGGACAGGCTTCAAACTGAAGCTTTCTTT.

V usage is TRBV28 and J usage is TRBJ2-5; 8 positions agree with TRBD2. Germline V lookup: CDR1 MDHEN, CDR2 SYDVKM. The CDR3 covers 14 residues. Losses at the gene ends were 5 bases for V and 5 bases for J; bases not matched to a gene: 7. CDR3 loop: CASSKAGDGETQYF. The CDR3 DNA reads as TGTGCCAGCAGTAAAGCGGGAGACGGCGAGACCCAGTACTTC.

The chain carries TRBV10-3 and TRBJ1-1; possibly TRBD1 for D (6 bases). CDR1 and CDR2 from the germline V gene are ENHRY and SYGVKD. V was shortened by 7 bases and J by 8 bases, with 20 bases between the two germline ends. The CDR3 runs to 14 residues. The CDR3: CAITEDSSTWEAFF. For the CDR3, the DNA is TGTGCCATCACCGAGGACAGTTCTACTTGGGAAGCTTTCTTT.

The chain is built from TRBV6-1 and TRBJ2-1; D possibly corresponds to TRBD2 (5 bases). This CDR3 has 15 residues. V was trimmed by 7 bases and J by 2 bases, leaving 15 bases between them. Germline CDR1 MNHNS, CDR2 SASEGT. CDR3 residues: CASKSRAIAYNEQFF. DNA for the CDR3: TGTGCCAGCAAGTCGAGGGCTATCGCCTACAATGAGCAGTTCTTC.

V and J are TRBV6-6 and TRBJ2-1, with 9 nucleotides matching TRBD2. The CDR3 sequence is 13 residues long. V shed 7 bases and J 7 bases; nucleotides not matched to a gene: 5. Germline V CDR1 and CDR2: MNHNY, SVGAGI (reference sequence). CDR3 nucleotide sequence: TGTGCCAGCAATAGCGGGAGTGGGAATGAGCAGTTCTTC. Translated: CASNSGSGNEQFF.

This clone was detected only once. The rearrangement uses TRBV5-5 and TRBJ2-1; no definite D call. This CDR3 contains 14 residues. V gave up 0 bases and J gave up 6 bases, with 10 bases separating them. Germline CDR1 is SGHKS and CDR2 is YYEKEE (reference sequence). For the CDR3, the DNA is TGTGCCAGCAGCTTGGTAGTAGTAACCAATGAGCAGTTCTTC. Translating gives CASSLVVVTNEQFF. Drawing the rest from reference TRBV5-5 and TRBJ2-1, the complete variable domain is DAGVTQSPTHLIKTRGQQVTLRCSPISGHKSVSWYQQVLGQGPQFIFQYYEKEERGRGNFPDRFSARQFPNYSSELNVNALLLGDSALYLCASSLVVVTNEQFFGPGTRLTVL.

The rearrangement links TRBV6-1 to TRBJ1-1, with D maybe TRBD1 (5 bases). CDR3 length: 12 amino acids. Germline-derived CDR1 and CDR2 are MNHNS and SASEGT. With 0 bases removed from V and 10 bases from J, the gap between germline ends came to 9 bases. CDR3 in DNA: TGTGCCAGCAGTGAAGCTAGGAGGGGAGCTTTCTTT. Translated: CASSEARRGAFF.

The chain carries TRBV7-3 and TRBJ2-7, with a possible D match to TRBD2 (5 bases). The V gene's germline CDR1 is SGHTA and CDR2 FQGTGA. Trimming stripped 2 bases from V and 5 bases from J, with 13 bases between. The CDR3 has 14 amino acids. CDR3 in amino acids: CASSLGQVGDEQYF. CDR3 coding DNA: TGTGCCAGCAGCTTAGGGCAGGTCGGGGACGAGCAGTACTTC.

The chain recombines TRBV5-4 with TRBJ1-2, with 9 bases aligning to TRBD1. The CDR3 runs 16 residues. The junction had 10 bases not matched to a gene; V was cut back by 3 bases and J by 4 bases. CDR1 is SGHNT and CDR2 is YYREEE in the germline V gene (reference sequence). The CDR3 loop is CASSYRGQGPIYGYTF. For the CDR3, the DNA is TGTGCCAGCAGCTACCGGGGACAGGGACCTATCTATGGCTACACCTTC.

The rearrangement uses TRBV11-2 and TRBJ2-1, with 11 bases fitting TRBD2. The CDR3 consists of 16 residues. The trim removed 5 bases at V and 10 bases at J, leaving 13 bases unmatched. Germline-derived CDR1 and CDR2 are SGHAT and FQNNGV. CDR3 in amino acids: CASSPTLAGVSREQFF. For the CDR3, the DNA is TGTGCCAGCAGCCCGACACTAGCGGGAGTTTCAAGGGAGCAGTTCTTC.

The chain couples TRBV28 to TRBJ2-2, with D tentatively TRBD1 (5 bases). This CDR3 is built from 14 residues. Germline V CDR1 and CDR2: MDHEN, SYDVKM. V was shortened by 7 bases and J by 3 bases, with 12 bases between the two germline ends. The CDR3, as DNA: TGTGCCAGCACCCTCAGGGTGGACACCGGGGAGCTGTTTTTT. It specifies CASTLRVDTGELFF.

The rearrangement uses TRBV6-5 and TRBJ2-3; maybe TRBD2 (5 bases). This CDR3 is built from 15 residues. Germline V gives CDR1 MNHEY, CDR2 SVGAGI. Trimming stripped 6 bases from V and 0 bases from J, with 13 bases between. The CDR3 sequence: CASRLGSLSTDTQYF. Written as DNA, the CDR3 is TGTGCCAGCAGATTGGGGAGCTTAAGCACAGATACGCAGTATTTT.

The count of this clone is one. J is TRBJ2-5 and V is TRBV6-1, with 10 bases matching TRBD2. The CDR3 extends over 17 amino acids. Trimming cost V 2 bases and J 5 bases; bases outside gene matches: 11. Germline V gene lookup returns CDR1 MNHNS and CDR2 SASEGT. The chain's CDR3 is CASSESGSGRARETQYF. DNA for the CDR3: TGTGCCAGCAGTGAAAGCGGGAGCGGGAGGGCCCGGGAGACCCAGTACTTC.

The J gene is TRBJ1-6, the V gene TRBV30; possibly TRBD1 for D (6 bases). Trimming shortened V by 5 bases and J by 7 bases, and 15 bases separated the two germline ends. CDR1 GTSNPN and CDR2 SVGIG come from the germline V gene (reference sequence). The length of the CDR3 is 14 residues. DNA of the CDR3: TGTGCCTGGGACGGGGCCAGGGGAAATTCACCCCTCCACTTT. Its protein is CAWDGARGNSPLHF.

The V gene is TRBV19, the J gene TRBJ2-5, with TRBD1 matching 11 bases. The CDR3 totals 16 residues. Trimming took 4 bases from V and 5 from J; bases not matched to a gene: 9. Germline V lookup: CDR1 LNHDA, CDR2 SQIVND (reference sequence). CDR3 loop: CASSRGGQGVGETQYF. The CDR3 DNA reads as TGTGCCAGTAGTAGGGGGGGACAGGGGGTTGGGGAGACCCAGTACTTC.

The rearrangement links TRBV7-6 to TRBJ1-1, with 7 bases aligning to TRBD1. CDR3 length: 13 amino acids. V was clipped by 6 bases and J by 2 bases; unmatched bases: 3. Per germline, CDR1 SGHVS and CDR2 FNYEAQ. CDR3 DNA sequence: TGTGCCAGCAGTCGACAGGGAAACACTGAAGCTTTCTTT. Translating gives CASSRQGNTEAFF.

V gene TRBV11-2 combines with J gene TRBJ2-7, with 7 positions matching TRBD2. The CDR3 has 15 amino acids. J was trimmed by 0 bases and V by 1 base; bases with no gene match: 3. CDR1 is SGHAT and CDR2 is FQNNGV in the germline V gene. The CDR3 coding sequence is TGTGCCAGCAGCTTAGGTGCGGGAGCCTCCTACGAGCAGTACTTC. Translating it yields CASSLGAGASYEQYF.

This sequence joins TRBV12-5 and TRBJ1-5; 8 bases are shared with TRBD1. The CDR3 runs to 14 residues. J was trimmed by 9 bases and V by 2 bases; bases with no gene match: 6. Germline V lookup: CDR1 LGHNT, CDR2 FRNRAP. CDR3 bases: TGTGCTAGTGGTTTGAAGGCAGGGGGCGCGCCCCAGCATTTT. The encoded protein is CASGLKAGGAPQHF.

This clone was observed once. This chain joins TRBV7-2 and TRBJ2-2; TRBD2 agrees at 7 bases. Germline assignment: CDR1 SGHTA and CDR2 FQGNSA. This CDR3 region has 14 residues. V was clipped by 4 bases and J by 5 bases; unmatched bases: 4. The CDR3 region is CASSSQGGTGELFF. CDR3 sequence (DNA): TGTGCCAGCAGCTCCCAGGGAGGGACCGGGGAGCTGTTTTTT.

V gene TRBV19 combines with J gene TRBJ1-2; 11 positions agree with TRBD1. The CDR3 contains 13 residues. CDR1 and CDR2 from the germline V gene are LNHDA and SQIVND (reference sequence). V lost 4 bases to trimming and J lost 6 bases; unmatched junction nucleotides: 1. This CDR3 is CASSTGQGDGYTF. The CDR3 region has the DNA TGTGCCAGTAGTACGGGACAGGGGGATGGCTACACCTTC.

The chain combines TRBV6-5 with TRBJ2-7; 8 bases map to TRBD1. After removal of 8 bases from V and 7 bases from J, the junction contained 13 bases not matched to a gene. This CDR3 is built from 14 residues. Per the germline V gene, CDR1 is MNHEY and CDR2 is SVGAGI. The CDR3 nucleotides read TGTGCCAGCCGAGGACAGGGTATAAGGGGGGAGCAGTACTTC. Encoded protein: CASRGQGIRGEQYF.